The count of the clone carrying this T cell receptor beta chain is one. Antigen unknown. The entry originates in a study of OX40 agonist ivuxolimab in advanced cancers. Study observations and caveats: Among some nonresponders, normalized T-cell clonal expansion was also low. Patients who responded partially at 0.1-3.0 mg/kg showed clonal expansion ranking among the lowest.

Assay used: immunoSEQ multiplex PCR; TCRdb lists only in-frame clones, some missing. The table includes under 65,000 clones, about nine tenths detected once. The CDR3 runs to 16 residues. The germline V gene encodes CDR1 SGHTA and CDR2 FQGTGA. Between the trimmed V and J ends, which lost 3 bases and 9 bases, there was a span of 24 bases. The gene calls are TRBV7-3 and TRBJ2-7, with D possibly matching TRBD1 (7 bases). The clonotype comes from an adult with an advanced solid tumor such as melanoma, head and neck, liver or kidney cancer. Sequencing was performed on CD4+ or CD8+ T cells sorted from blood, taken in a trial of the OX40 agonist ivuxolimab. In nucleotides, the CDR3 is TGTGCCAGCAGCTTGGGGGGTTACTCGACAGGGCAAGGGCAGTACTTC. Amino acids: CASSLGGYSTGQGQYF.